This T cell receptor beta chain stems from a study of OX40 agonist ivuxolimab in advanced cancers. General study findings and limits: CD8+ T cells showed, on average, more clonal expansion than CD4+ cells.

To note about this clone: The antigen remains unidentified.

CDR1 is SGHTA and CDR2 is FQGNSA in the germline V gene. The V gene lost 2 bases and the J gene lost 7 bases, with 8 bases spanning the gap. This CDR3 contains 12 residues. Assay: immunoSEQ multiplex PCR; the TCRdb copy retains only in-frame clones and omits some. The table has under 85,000 clones, around 89% seen once. The chain carries TRBV7-2 and TRBJ1-2; D is uncertain. Sequenced material: CD4+ or CD8+ T cells sorted from blood, taken in a trial of the OX40 agonist ivuxolimab. This clonotype was sampled from an adult with an advanced solid tumor such as melanoma, head and neck, liver or kidney cancer. CDR3 amino acids: CASSLSGFGYTF. The CDR3 nucleotides are TGTGCCAGCAGCTTAAGTGGATTTGGCTACACCTTC.